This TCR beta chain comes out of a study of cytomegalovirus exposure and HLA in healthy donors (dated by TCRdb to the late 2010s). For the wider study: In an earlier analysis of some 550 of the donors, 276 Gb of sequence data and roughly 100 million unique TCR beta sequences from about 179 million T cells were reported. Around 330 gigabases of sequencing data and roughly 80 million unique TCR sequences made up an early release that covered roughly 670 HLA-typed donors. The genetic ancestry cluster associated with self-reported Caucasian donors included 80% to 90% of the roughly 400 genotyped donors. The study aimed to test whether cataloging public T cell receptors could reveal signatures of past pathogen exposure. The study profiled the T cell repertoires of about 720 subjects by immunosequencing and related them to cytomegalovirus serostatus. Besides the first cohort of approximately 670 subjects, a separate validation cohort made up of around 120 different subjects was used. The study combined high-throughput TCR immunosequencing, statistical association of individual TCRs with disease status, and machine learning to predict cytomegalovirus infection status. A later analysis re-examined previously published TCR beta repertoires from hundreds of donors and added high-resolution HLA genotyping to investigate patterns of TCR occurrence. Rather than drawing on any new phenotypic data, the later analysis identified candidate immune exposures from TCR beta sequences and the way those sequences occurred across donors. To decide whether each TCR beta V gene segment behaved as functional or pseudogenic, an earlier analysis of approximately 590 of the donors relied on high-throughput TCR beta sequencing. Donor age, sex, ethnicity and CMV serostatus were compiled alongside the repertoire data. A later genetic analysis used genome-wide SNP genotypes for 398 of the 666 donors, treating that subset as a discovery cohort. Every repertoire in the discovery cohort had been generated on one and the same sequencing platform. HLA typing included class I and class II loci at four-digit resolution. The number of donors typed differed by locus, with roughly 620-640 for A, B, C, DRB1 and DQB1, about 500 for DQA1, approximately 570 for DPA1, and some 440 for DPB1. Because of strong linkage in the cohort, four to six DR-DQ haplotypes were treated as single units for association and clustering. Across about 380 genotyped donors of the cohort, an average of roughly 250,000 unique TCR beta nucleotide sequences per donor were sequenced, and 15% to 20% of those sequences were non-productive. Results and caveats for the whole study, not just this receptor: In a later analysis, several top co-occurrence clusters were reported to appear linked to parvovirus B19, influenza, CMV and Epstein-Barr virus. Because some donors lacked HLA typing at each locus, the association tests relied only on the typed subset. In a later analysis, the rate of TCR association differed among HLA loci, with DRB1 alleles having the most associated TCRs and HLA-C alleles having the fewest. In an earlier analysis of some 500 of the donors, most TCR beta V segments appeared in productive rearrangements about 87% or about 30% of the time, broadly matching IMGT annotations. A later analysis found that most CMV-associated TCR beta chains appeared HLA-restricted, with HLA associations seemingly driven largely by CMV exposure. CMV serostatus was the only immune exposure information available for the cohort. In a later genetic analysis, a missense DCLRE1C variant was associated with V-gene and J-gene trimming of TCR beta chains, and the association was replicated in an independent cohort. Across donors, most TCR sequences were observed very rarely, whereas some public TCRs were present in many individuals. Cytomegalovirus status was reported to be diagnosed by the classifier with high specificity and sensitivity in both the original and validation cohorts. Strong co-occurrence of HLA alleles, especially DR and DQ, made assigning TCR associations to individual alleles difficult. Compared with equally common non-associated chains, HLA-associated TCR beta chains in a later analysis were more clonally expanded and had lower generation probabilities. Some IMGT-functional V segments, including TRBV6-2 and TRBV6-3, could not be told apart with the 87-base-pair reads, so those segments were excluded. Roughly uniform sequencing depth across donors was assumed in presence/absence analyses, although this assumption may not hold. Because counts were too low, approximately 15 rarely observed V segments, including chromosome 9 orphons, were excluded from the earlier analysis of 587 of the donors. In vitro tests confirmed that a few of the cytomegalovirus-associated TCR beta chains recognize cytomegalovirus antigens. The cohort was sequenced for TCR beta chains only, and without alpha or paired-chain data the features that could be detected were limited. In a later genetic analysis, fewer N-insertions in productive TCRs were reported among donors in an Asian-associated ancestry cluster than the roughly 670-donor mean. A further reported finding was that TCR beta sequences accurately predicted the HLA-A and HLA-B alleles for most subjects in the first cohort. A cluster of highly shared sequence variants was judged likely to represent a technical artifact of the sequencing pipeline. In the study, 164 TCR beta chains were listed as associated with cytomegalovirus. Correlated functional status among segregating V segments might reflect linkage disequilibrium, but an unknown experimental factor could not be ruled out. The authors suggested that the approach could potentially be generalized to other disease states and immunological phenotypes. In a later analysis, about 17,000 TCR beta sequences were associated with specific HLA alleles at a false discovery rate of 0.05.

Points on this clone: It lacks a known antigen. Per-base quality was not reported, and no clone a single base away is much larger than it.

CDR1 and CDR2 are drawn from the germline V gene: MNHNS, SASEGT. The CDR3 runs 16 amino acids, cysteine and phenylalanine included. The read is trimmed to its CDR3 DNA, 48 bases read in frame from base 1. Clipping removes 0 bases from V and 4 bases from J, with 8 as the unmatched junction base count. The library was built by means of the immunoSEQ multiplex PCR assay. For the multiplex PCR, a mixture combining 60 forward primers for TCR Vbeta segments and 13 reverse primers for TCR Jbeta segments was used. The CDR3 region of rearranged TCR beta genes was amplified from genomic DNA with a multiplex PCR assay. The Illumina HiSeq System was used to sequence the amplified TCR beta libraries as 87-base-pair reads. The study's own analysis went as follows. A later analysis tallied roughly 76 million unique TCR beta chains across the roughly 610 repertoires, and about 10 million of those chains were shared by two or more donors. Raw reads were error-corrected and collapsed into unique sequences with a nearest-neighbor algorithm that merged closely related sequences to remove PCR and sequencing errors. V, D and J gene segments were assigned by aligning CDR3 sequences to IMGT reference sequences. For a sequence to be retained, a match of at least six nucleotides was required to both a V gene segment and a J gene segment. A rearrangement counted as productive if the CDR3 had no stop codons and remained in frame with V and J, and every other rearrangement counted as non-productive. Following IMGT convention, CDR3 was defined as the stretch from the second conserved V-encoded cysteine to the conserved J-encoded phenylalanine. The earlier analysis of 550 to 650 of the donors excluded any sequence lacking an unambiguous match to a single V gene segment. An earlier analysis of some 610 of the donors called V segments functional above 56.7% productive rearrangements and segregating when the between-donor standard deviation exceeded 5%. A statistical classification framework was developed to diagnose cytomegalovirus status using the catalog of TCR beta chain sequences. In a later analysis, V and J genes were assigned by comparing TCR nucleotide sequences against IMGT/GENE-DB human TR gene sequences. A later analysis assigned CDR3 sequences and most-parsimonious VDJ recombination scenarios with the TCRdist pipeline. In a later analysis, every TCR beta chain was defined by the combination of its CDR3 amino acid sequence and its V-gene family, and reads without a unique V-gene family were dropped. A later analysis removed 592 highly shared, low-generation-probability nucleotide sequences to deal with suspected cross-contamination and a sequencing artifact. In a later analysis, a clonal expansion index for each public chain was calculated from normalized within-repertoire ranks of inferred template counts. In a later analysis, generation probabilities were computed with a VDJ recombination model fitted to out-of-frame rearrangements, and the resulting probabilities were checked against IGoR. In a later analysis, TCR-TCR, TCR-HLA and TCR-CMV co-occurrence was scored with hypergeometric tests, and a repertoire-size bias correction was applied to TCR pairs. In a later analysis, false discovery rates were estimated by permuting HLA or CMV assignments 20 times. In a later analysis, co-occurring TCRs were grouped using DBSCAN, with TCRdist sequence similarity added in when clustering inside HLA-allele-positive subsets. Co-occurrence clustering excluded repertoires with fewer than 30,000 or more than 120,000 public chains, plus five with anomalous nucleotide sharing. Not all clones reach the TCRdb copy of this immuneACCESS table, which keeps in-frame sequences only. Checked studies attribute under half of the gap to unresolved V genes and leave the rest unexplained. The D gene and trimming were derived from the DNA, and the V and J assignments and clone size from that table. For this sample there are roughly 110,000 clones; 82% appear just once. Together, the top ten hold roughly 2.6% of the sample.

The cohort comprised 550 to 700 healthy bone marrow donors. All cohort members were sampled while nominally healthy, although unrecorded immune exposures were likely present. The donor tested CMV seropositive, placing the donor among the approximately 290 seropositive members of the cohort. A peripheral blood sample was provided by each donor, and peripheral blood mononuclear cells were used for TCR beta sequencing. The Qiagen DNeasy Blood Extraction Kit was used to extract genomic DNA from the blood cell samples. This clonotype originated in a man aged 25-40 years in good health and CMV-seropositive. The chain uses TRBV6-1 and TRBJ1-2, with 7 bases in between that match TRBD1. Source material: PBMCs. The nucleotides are TGTGCCAGCAGTGAAGCGCCCGGGACAGCCTCCTATGGCTACACCTTC. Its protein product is CASSEAPGTASYGYTF.